These 7 T cell receptor beta chains share one sample of origin, sequenced in a study of cytomegalovirus exposure and HLA in healthy donors. The PCR ran on 60 Vbeta and 13 Jbeta primers. Some clones are missing from TCRdb's copy, which holds only in-frame ones; the method was immunoSEQ multiplex PCR. The profile covers tens of thousands of clones, with 70% to 85% appearing a single time and about 4% taken by the ten largest. Sequencing was done on a sample of PBMCs. The receptors shown here come from a man aged 45-65 years in good health and CMV-seronegative.

The table lists this clone with a count of one. The V call is TRBV5-8, the J call TRBJ1-2, with no clear D. Germline values: CDR1 SGHTS, CDR2 YDEGEE. Trimming cost V 4 bases and J 8 bases, with 15 bases left between them. This CDR3 has 13 amino acids. The CDR3 reads CASSLYLRGGYTF. The DNA of the CDR3 is TGTGCCAGCAGCCTCTACTTGAGAGGGGGCTACACCTTC.

The gene calls are TRBV6-1 and TRBJ1-5, with D perhaps TRBD1 (6 bases). CDR1 and CDR2 (germline): MNHNS, SASEGT. The length of the CDR3 is 15 residues. Deletions cut 4 bases from V and 3 bases from J, with 13 bases between. The CDR3 DNA follows: TGTGCCAGCAGTGGAAACAGGGCTCCCAATCAGCCCCAGCATTTT. Encoded protein: CASSGNRAPNQPQHF.

The chain joins TRBV25-1 to TRBJ1-1, with D uncertain. CDR3 length: 11 residues. Germline V CDR1 and CDR2: MGHDK, SYGVNS. The CDR3 here is CCQVMNTEAFF. CDR3 nucleotide sequence: TGTTGTCAGGTCATGAACACTGAAGCTTTCTTT.

The chain employs TRBV28 and TRBJ2-7; 8 bases are a match to TRBD2. This CDR3 comprises 15 residues. J was trimmed by 4 bases and V by 6 bases; bases with no gene match: 11. Germline V CDR1 and CDR2: MDHEN, SYDVKM. CDR3 protein: CASSPAAGGPYEQYF. CDR3 bases: TGTGCCAGCAGCCCGGCGGCGGGAGGACCTTACGAGCAGTACTTC.

The chain uses TRBV7-9 and TRBJ2-1; 13 bases fit TRBD2. The CDR3 consists of 15 residues. Germline lookup yields CDR1 SEHNR and CDR2 FQNEAQ (reference sequence). V shed 8 bases and J 5 bases; nucleotides not matched to a gene: 6. This chain's CDR3 is CASGLGLAGHNEQFF. The CDR3 region has the DNA TGTGCCAGCGGACTGGGACTAGCGGGGCACAATGAGCAGTTCTTC.

The V gene is TRBV19, the J gene TRBJ1-1; D gene uncertain. Germline CDR1 reads LNHDA; CDR2 reads SQIVND (reference sequence). The CDR3 spans 13 residues. V was cut by 7 bases and J by 1 base, with 10 bases left in between. This chain's CDR3 is CASKWQKNTEAFF. Here the CDR3 DNA reads TGTGCCAGTAAGTGGCAGAAGAACACTGAAGCTTTCTTT. The full variable domain, its missing parts supplied by reference TRBV19 and TRBJ1-1, is DGGITQSPKYLFRKEGQNVTLSCEQNLNHDAMYWYRQDPGQGLRLIYYSQIVNDFQKGDIAEGYSVSREKKESFPLTVTSAQKNPTAFYLCASKWQKNTEAFFGQGTRLTVV.

This rearrangement joins TRBV5-1 to TRBJ1-1, with D perhaps matching TRBD1 (6 bases). V lost 4 bases and J lost 11, with 18 bases in between. CDR3 length: 13 amino acids. Germline V gives CDR1 SGHRS, CDR2 YFSETQ. The CDR3 DNA is TGCGCCAGCAGCCGGGCGGGGGGCCTAGGCGCTTTCTTT. Amino acid sequence: CASSRAGGLGAFF.